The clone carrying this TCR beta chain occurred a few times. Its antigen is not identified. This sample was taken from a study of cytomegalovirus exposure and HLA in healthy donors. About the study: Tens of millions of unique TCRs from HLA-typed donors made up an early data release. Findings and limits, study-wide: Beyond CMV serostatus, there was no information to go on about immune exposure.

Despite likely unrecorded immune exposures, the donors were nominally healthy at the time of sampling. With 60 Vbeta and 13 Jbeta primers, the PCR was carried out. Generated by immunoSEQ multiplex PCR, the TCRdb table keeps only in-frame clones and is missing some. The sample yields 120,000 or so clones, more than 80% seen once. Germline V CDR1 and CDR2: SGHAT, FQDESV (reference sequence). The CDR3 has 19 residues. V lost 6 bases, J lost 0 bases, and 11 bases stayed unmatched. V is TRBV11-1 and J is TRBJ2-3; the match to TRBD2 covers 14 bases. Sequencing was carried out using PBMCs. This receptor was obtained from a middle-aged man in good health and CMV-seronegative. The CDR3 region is CASSRSGTSGGHSTDTQYF. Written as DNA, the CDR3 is TGTGCCAGCAGTCGATCCGGGACTAGCGGGGGTCATAGCACAGATACGCAGTATTTT.